One and the same sample provided the 26 T cell receptor beta chains below, sequenced in a study of T-cell reconstitution after alpha-beta-depleted transplantation in children. It was with unique molecular identifiers that the TCRbeta library was prepared. TCRdb re-called the PCR reads through MiXCR, storing one row per CDR3 protein. The profile covers approximately 1,000,000 distinct CDR3 sequences, with about 31% appearing a single time and approximately 30% taken by the ten largest. The source material was PBMCs, mostly from graft donor cells, sampled 360 days after TCRalphabeta/CD19-depleted stem cell transplant. These receptor sequences come from a boy under two years old who had a stem cell transplant for SCID, so the T cells may come from the graft donor.

This clonotype has just a few counts. The chain is built from TRBV12-3 or TRBV12-4 and TRBJ2-7; D call uncertain. Trimming removed 3 bases from V and 4 bases from J, with 19 bases in between. The CDR3 runs 16 residues. This chain's CDR3 is CASSFGGSQRWYEQYF. CDR3 nucleotide sequence: TGTGCCAGCAGTTTTGGCGGCTCACAAAGATGGTACGAGCAGTACTTC.

The rearrangement uses TRBV4-3 and TRBJ1-1, with a weak D call TRBD1 (5 bases). Looked up from germline, CDR1 is LGHNA and CDR2 is YSLEER. V lost 4 bases to trimming and J lost 3 bases, with 15 bases between them. The CDR3 totals 15 residues. CDR3 protein: CASSRWALQDTEAFF. The DNA for the CDR3 is TGCGCCAGCAGCCGGTGGGCCCTACAGGACACTGAAGCTTTCTTT.

J is TRBJ2-3 and V is TRBV20-1; 7 bases are shared with TRBD2. The CDR3 covers 15 residues. Germline CDR1 reads DFQATT; CDR2 reads SNEGSKA (reference sequence). V lost 3 bases and J lost 1; bases outside the gene matches: 7. In DNA, the CDR3 is TGCAGTGCTAGTAAGCGGGACCCCCGCACAGATACGCAGTATTTT. It translates to CSASKRDPRTDTQYF.

The chain employs TRBV29-1 and TRBJ1-1; D call uncertain. The CDR3 has 13 residues. V was clipped by 2 bases and J by 1 base, with 8 bases between them. CDR1 and CDR2 (germline): SQVTM, ANQGSEA. The CDR3: CSVERDPNTEAFF. The CDR3 nucleotides read TGCAGCGTTGAACGGGATCCGAACACTGAAGCTTTCTTT.

The rearrangement links TRBV2 to TRBJ2-4; D unclear. Germline-derived CDR1 and CDR2 are SNHLY and FYNNEI. V lost 2 bases, J lost 6 bases, and 11 bases lay in between. The length of the CDR3 is 14 residues. Written as DNA, the CDR3 is TGTGCCAGCAGTGAATCACGGACGGGAAACATTCAGTACTTC. Protein product: CASSESRTGNIQYF.

This clonotype occurred once. The chain employs TRBV29-1 and TRBJ2-3, with D tentatively TRBD1 (5 bases). V was pared by 7 bases and J by 2 bases, with 19 bases between. Per the germline V gene, CDR1 is SQVTM and CDR2 is ANQGSEA. The CDR3 has 15 residues. CDR3 bases: TGCAGCGCTAAGGAGACAGAGCTCACCACAGATACGCAGTATTTT. It encodes CSAKETELTTDTQYF.

About this clonotype itself: Being one base from a much bigger clone, this may be a read error. The chain carries TRBV7-8 and TRBJ2-7, with D perhaps being TRBD1 or TRBD2 (5 bases each). Germline V CDR1 and CDR2: SGHVS, FQNEAQ. The CDR3 is 14 amino acids. CDR3 DNA sequence: TGTGCCAGCAGCTTAGCTTTGGGGACCTACGAGCTGTACTTC. It translates to CASSLALGTYELYF.

This clonotype was found a few times. This chain uses TRBV4-3 with TRBJ2-7, with TRBD1 identical over 9 bases. Germline loops: CDR1 LGHNA, CDR2 YSLEER. CDR3 length equals 16 residues. The V segment lost 1 base and the J segment 1 base; nucleotides outside the gene matches: 5. The CDR3 loop reads CASSQATGTGSYEQYF. The CDR3 bases are TGCGCCAGCAGCCAAGCGACCGGGACAGGGTCCTACGAGCAGTACTTC.

CDR3 protein: CASSYIRGHSTDEQFF. CDR3 nucleotide sequence: TGTGCCAGCAGTTACATCCGGGGCCACAGCACCGATGAGCAGTTCTTC. The chain has TRBV6-5 and TRBJ2-1; D might be TRBD1 or TRBD2, each matching 5 bases. V lost 2 bases, J lost 8 bases, and 19 bases lay in between. The germline V gene encodes CDR1 MNHEY and CDR2 SVGAGI. This CDR3 comprises 16 residues.

The rearrangement joins TRBV5-1 to TRBJ2-6, with D possibly being TRBD1 or TRBD2 (5 bases each). Trimming removed 3 bases at V and 0 bases at J, with 10 bases between. From germline, CDR1 is SGHRS and CDR2 YFSETQ. The CDR3 runs to 16 residues. CDR3 nucleotide sequence: TGCGCCAGCAGCTGGGACGGTTCCTCTGGGGCCAACGTCCTGACTTTC. As protein: CASSWDGSSGANVLTF.

This chain joins TRBV19 and TRBJ2-7, with D possibly being TRBD1 (6 bases). This CDR3 is 14 amino acids long. Trimming removed 3 bases at V and 2 bases at J, with 11 bases between. Germline CDR1 reads LNHDA; CDR2 reads SQIVND (reference sequence). The CDR3 DNA follows: TGTGCCAGTAGTATTCCGGACAGAGCCTACGAGCAGTACTTC. Amino acid sequence: CASSIPDRAYEQYF.

This clonotype occurred a few times. The J gene is TRBJ2-2, the V gene TRBV7-9, with 7 bases that match TRBD1. The germline V gene has CDR1 SEHNR and CDR2 FQNEAQ (reference sequence). V trimming: 4 bases; J trimming: 4 bases; junction bases outside the gene matches: 6. This CDR3 is built from 15 residues. The CDR3 reads CASSSGTVLTGELFF. CDR3 DNA: TGTGCCAGCAGCTCGGGGACAGTCCTCACCGGGGAGCTGTTTTTT.

The chain recombines TRBV4-2 with TRBJ2-7; 7 bases match TRBD2. Germline V gives CDR1 LGHNA, CDR2 YNFKEQ. Trimming took 0 bases from V and 2 from J; bases not matched to a gene: 10. This CDR3 is built from 17 residues. The CDR3 coding sequence is TGTGCCAGCAGCCAAGAACCAGCGGGGACTATAACCTACGAGCAGTACTTC. Its translation is CASSQEPAGTITYEQYF.

This clonotype was seen at least ten times. This sequence joins TRBV15 and TRBJ2-3; D is possibly TRBD2 (6 bases). Per germline, CDR1 LNHNV and CDR2 YYDKDF (reference sequence). V lost 3 bases and J lost 5, with 12 bases in between. The CDR3 covers 14 residues. The CDR3 here is CATSSPRGRDTQYF. The CDR3 coding sequence is TGTGCCACCAGCAGCCCTCGGGGGAGAGATACGCAGTATTTT.

This clonotype was picked up a small number of times. The chain is built from TRBV12-3 or TRBV12-4 and TRBJ2-4, with D possibly matching TRBD1 (5 bases). Trimming removed 2 bases at V and 0 bases at J, with 14 bases between. This CDR3 spans 17 amino acids. CDR3 region: CASSLMGQRLAKNIQYF. CDR3 nucleotide sequence: TGTGCCAGCAGTTTAATGGGGCAGAGATTAGCCAAAAACATTCAGTACTTC.

V is TRBV6-2 or TRBV6-3 and J is TRBJ2-1; the D is unclear. The CDR3 is 12 residues long. Germline CDR1 and CDR2: MNHEY and SVGEGT. Trimming removed 6 bases at V and 9 bases at J, with 12 bases between. DNA of the CDR3: TGTGCCAGCAGCAAGGCCGCCGTTGAGCAGTTCTTC. Amino acid sequence: CASSKAAVEQFF.

The chain joins TRBV12-3 or TRBV12-4 to TRBJ2-3, with 12 bases matching TRBD2. This CDR3 has 16 residues. The junction had 6 bases not matched to a gene; V was cut back by 3 bases and J by 5 bases. DNA of the CDR3: TGTGCCAGCAGTTTGGGTCTAGCGGGGGGGCAAGATACGCAGTATTTT. It is translated as CASSLGLAGGQDTQYF.

This clonotype has only a few counts. This sequence joins TRBV15 and TRBJ1-2; 7 bases agree with TRBD1. CDR3 size: 13 residues. From germline, CDR1 is LNHNV and CDR2 YYDKDF (reference sequence). Trimming at V came to 4 bases and at J to 4 bases, leaving 3 bases not matched to a gene. The CDR3 reads CATSKGQIYGYTF. The CDR3, as DNA: TGTGCCACCAGCAAGGGACAGATCTATGGCTACACCTTC.

In its sample, this clonotype was seen a few times. The chain uses TRBV6-5 and TRBJ1-1, with D possibly matching TRBD1 (5 bases). Germline V lookup: CDR1 MNHEY, CDR2 SVGAGI. The CDR3 consists of 15 residues. With 2 bases removed from V and 3 bases from J, the gap between germline ends came to 13 bases. The CDR3 sequence is CASSYEGTRDTEAFF. In DNA, the CDR3 is TGTGCCAGCAGTTACGAGGGGACCCGTGACACTGAAGCTTTCTTT.

The chain is built from TRBV7-8 and TRBJ2-2; D gene uncertain. CDR1 and CDR2 (germline): SGHVS, FQNEAQ. Deletions cut 4 bases from V and 5 bases from J, with 11 bases between. The CDR3 contains 14 residues. CDR3 DNA sequence: TGTGCCAGCAGCTCAAGCGCTGGAACCGGGGAGCTGTTTTTT. This codes for CASSSSAGTGELFF. The full variable domain, completed using reference TRBV7-8 and TRBJ2-2, is GAGVSQSPRYKVAKRGQDVALRCDPISGHVSLFWYQQALGQGPEFLTYFQNEAQLDKSGLPSDRFFAERPEGSVSTLKIQRTQQEDSAVYLCASSSSAGTGELFFGEGSRLTVL.

This clonotype turned up a few times. The J gene is TRBJ2-7, the V gene TRBV11-2; possible D gene TRBD1, 6 bases. Trimming stripped 5 bases from V and 2 bases from J, with 13 bases between. Per the germline V gene, CDR1 is SGHAT and CDR2 is FQNNGV. The CDR3 has 14 residues. The CDR3 loop is CASSPKTGTYEQYF. CDR3 nucleotides: TGTGCCAGCAGCCCGAAGACAGGAACCTACGAGCAGTACTTC.

This sequence joins TRBV3-1 and TRBJ2-2, with 13 positions matching TRBD2. Per the germline V gene, CDR1 is LGHDT and CDR2 is YNNKEL (reference sequence). The ends lost 7 bases at V and 6 bases at J; junction bases unmatched: 8. The CDR3 covers 16 residues. The DNA of the CDR3 is TGTGCCAGCAACTCCAGGACTAGCGGGGGTCCCGGGGAGCTGTTTTTT. Translation gives CASNSRTSGGPGELFF.

The CDR3, as DNA: TGTGCCAGCAGCCCTGGACAGGGGGCGGAGGGCTACACCTTC. This translates into CASSPGQGAEGYTF. V gene TRBV3-1 combines with J gene TRBJ1-2, with 11 positions matching TRBD1. The CDR3 runs 14 residues. CDR1 is LGHDT, CDR2 YNNKEL, per germline (reference sequence). J lost 8 bases, V lost 4 bases, and 6 bases had no gene match.

The count of this clonotype is one. The chain employs TRBV5-1 and TRBJ2-3; 12 bases fit TRBD2. From germline, CDR1 is SGHRS and CDR2 YFSETQ. This CDR3 contains 18 residues. Trimming at V came to 4 bases and at J to 0 bases, leaving 9 bases not matched to a gene. The CDR3: CASSRRELAGGSTDTQYF. The CDR3 DNA reads as TGCGCCAGCAGCCGAAGAGAACTAGCGGGGGGAAGCACAGATACGCAGTATTTT.

The chain links TRBV5-1 to TRBJ2-7; no clear D gene. The CDR3 covers 14 residues. Germline CDR1 reads SGHRS; CDR2 reads YFSETQ. Trimming took off 0 bases at V and 3 bases at J, with 10 bases between the two ends. As DNA, the CDR3 is TGCGCCAGCAGCTTGGACAGTCCACACTACGAGCAGTACTTC. This gives the protein CASSLDSPHYEQYF.

The chain employs TRBV29-1 and TRBJ2-3; TRBD1 matches at 8 bases. V was pared by 4 bases and J by 1 base, with 4 bases of the junction left unmatched. Germline V gene data show CDR1 as SQVTM and CDR2 as ANQGSEA. CDR3 length: 14 amino acids. CDR3 residues: CSVGGTGGTDTQYF. The DNA of the CDR3 is TGCAGCGTTGGTGGGACAGGTGGCACAGATACGCAGTATTTT.